The 3 T cell receptor beta chains listed next were all sequenced from one sample in a study of human T cells and chemical hapten exposure. Each CDR3 protein gets one entry after TCRdb re-called the RACE reads with MiXCR. The data show around 200,000 distinct CDR3 sequences, about 31% seen once. Time point here: pre-sensitization, week 0. Treatment meaning: therapeutic diphenylcyclopropenone sensitization with weekly scalp DPC. The sample in question was whole blood, obtained in connection with sensitization to the hapten diphenylcyclopropenone (DPC). These receptors came from a woman aged 25-40 years with alopecia areata. Some clones in this sample may be carry-over from other donors' samples.

This clonotype was detected a few times. V gene TRBV5-1 combines with J gene TRBJ2-5; D remains unclear. Trimming left V 4 bases short and J 1 base short, with 8 bases between. The CDR3 has 13 residues. Germline V CDR1 and CDR2: SGHRS, YFSETQ. In nucleotides, the CDR3 is TGCGCCAGCAGCAGACCACCCCAAGAGACCCAGTACTTC. Translating it yields CASSRPPQETQYF.

CDR3 loop: CASSPQTGVGNTQYF. CDR3 nucleotide sequence: TGTGCCAGCAGCCCCCAGACAGGGGTTGGGAATACGCAGTATTTT. J is TRBJ2-3 and V is TRBV11-2, with 8 nucleotides matching TRBD1. The CDR3 consists of 15 residues. Germline V gives CDR1 SGHAT, CDR2 FQNNGV. The junction had 11 bases not matched to a gene; V was cut back by 5 bases and J by 7 bases.

This sequence joins TRBV30 and TRBJ2-2, with a tentative D call TRBD1 (6 bases). Trimming left V 2 bases short and J 1 base short, with 14 bases between. Germline V gene data show CDR1 as GTSNPN and CDR2 as SVGIG (reference sequence). The CDR3 spans 16 residues. Here the CDR3 reads CAWSRLGAENTGELFF. CDR3 DNA sequence: TGTGCCTGGAGTCGGTTGGGGGCTGAGAACACCGGGGAGCTGTTTTTT. Together with reference TRBV30 and TRBJ2-2, the CDR3 gives the full variable domain: SQTIHQWPATLVQPVGSPLSLECTVEGTSNPNLYWYRQAAGRGLQLLFYSVGIGQISSEVPQNLSASRPQDRQFILSSKKLLLSDSGFYLCAWSRLGAENTGELFFGEGSRLTVL.